Presented here are 2 T cell receptor beta chains from one specimen sequenced in a study of T-cell memory formation after mild COVID-19. TCRdb independently ran MiXCR on the 5' RACE reads; one entry per CDR3 protein. The sample holds around 340,000 distinct CDR3 sequences, roughly an eighth seen once. Sequencing was done on a sample of PBMCs or a T cell subset sorted from them (not recorded which). These receptors all stem from a man between 18 and 29 years old who had mild COVID-19 (a few samples of this study predate the infection). Cell type and time point are not known.

This clonotype was counted at least ten times. The gene calls are TRBV5-6 and TRBJ2-5; TRBD2 aligns across 11 bases. V was pared by 4 bases and J by 1 base, with 12 bases of the junction left unmatched. The CDR3 has 18 residues. CDR1 and CDR2 (germline): SGHDT, YYEEEE. This CDR3 reads CASSTQLAGVQGQETQYF. Written as DNA, the CDR3 is TGTGCCAGCAGCACCCAACTAGCGGGGGTGCAAGGCCAAGAGACCCAGTACTTC. Full variable domain (rest looked up from reference TRBV5-6 and TRBJ2-5): DAGVTQSPTHLIKTRGQQVTLRCSPKSGHDTVSWYQQALGQGPQFIFQYYEEEERQRGNFPDRFSGHQFPNYSSELNVNALLLGDSALYLCASSTQLAGVQGQETQYFGPGTRLLVL.

V usage is TRBV18 and J usage is TRBJ2-3; TRBD2 matches at 12 bases. V shed 5 bases, J shed 5 bases, and the junction held 8 bases outside the gene matches. In germline, CDR1 is KGHSH, CDR2 LQKENI. The CDR3 has 16 residues. The CDR3 reads CASSRTSGDAIDTQYF. DNA for the CDR3: TGTGCCAGCTCAAGGACTAGCGGGGACGCGATAGATACGCAGTATTTT.